Included here is one T cell receptor beta chain sequence, with context. Its specificity is unknown. If patients had autoimmune disease history or systemic immunosuppression, they were excluded. TCRdb's table, derived via immunoSEQ multiplex PCR, lists solely in-frame clones and lacks some. The sample comprises 40,000 to 55,000 clones, around 85% of which are singletons, and roughly 6.7% rests with the top ten. The V segment lost 2 bases and the J segment 3 bases; nucleotides outside the gene matches: 9. Germline lookup yields CDR1 SGHAT and CDR2 FQNNGV. This CDR3 spans 16 amino acids. This sample stems from a study of OX40 agonist ivuxolimab in advanced cancers. Study-wide findings and caveats: Averaging showed that CD8+ T cells had more expanded clones than CD4+ did.

Sequencing used CD4+ or CD8+ T cells sorted from blood, obtained in a trial of the OX40 agonist ivuxolimab. V usage is TRBV11-2 and J usage is TRBJ2-7; 8 bases are a match to TRBD1. The source of this sequence is an adult with an advanced solid tumor such as melanoma, head and neck, liver or kidney cancer. CDR3 loop: CASSLPKGTGVYEQYF. For the CDR3, the DNA is TGTGCCAGCAGCTTACCTAAGGGGACAGGAGTCTACGAGCAGTACTTC. The full variable domain, its missing parts supplied by reference TRBV11-2 and TRBJ2-7, is EAGVAQSPRYKIIEKRQSVAFWCNPISGHATLYWYQQILGQGPKLLIQFQNNGVVDDSQLPKDRFSAERLKGVDSTLKIQPAKLEDSAVYLCASSLPKGTGVYEQYFGPGTRLTVT.